This record looks at one T cell receptor beta chain sequence and its context. This entry comes from a study of CD8 T cells in Susac syndrome. The patients who served as multiple sclerosis controls were treatment-naive and had stable or active relapsing-remitting disease that fulfilled the revised McDonald criteria. The CDR3 spans 16 residues. The germline V gene has CDR1 KGHDR and CDR2 SFDVKD. V was cut by 7 bases and J by 8 bases, with 23 bases left in between. With random hexamers, reverse transcription was performed on about 0.5 to 1 ug of RNA. TCRdb called the immunoSEQ multiplex PCR reads again in MiXCR, with one record for every CDR3 protein. The sample has about 180,000 distinct CDR3 sequences; 95% are singletons.

The chain has TRBV24-1 and TRBJ2-1; possible D gene TRBD1, 6 bases. Sequencing used CD4+ T cells from PBMCs. The sequence derives from a human donor with multiple sclerosis. The CDR3 reads CATRSTTGTRWDEQFF. CDR3 nucleotides: TGTGCCACCAGAAGTACTACCGGGACAAGGTGGGATGAGCAGTTCTTC.